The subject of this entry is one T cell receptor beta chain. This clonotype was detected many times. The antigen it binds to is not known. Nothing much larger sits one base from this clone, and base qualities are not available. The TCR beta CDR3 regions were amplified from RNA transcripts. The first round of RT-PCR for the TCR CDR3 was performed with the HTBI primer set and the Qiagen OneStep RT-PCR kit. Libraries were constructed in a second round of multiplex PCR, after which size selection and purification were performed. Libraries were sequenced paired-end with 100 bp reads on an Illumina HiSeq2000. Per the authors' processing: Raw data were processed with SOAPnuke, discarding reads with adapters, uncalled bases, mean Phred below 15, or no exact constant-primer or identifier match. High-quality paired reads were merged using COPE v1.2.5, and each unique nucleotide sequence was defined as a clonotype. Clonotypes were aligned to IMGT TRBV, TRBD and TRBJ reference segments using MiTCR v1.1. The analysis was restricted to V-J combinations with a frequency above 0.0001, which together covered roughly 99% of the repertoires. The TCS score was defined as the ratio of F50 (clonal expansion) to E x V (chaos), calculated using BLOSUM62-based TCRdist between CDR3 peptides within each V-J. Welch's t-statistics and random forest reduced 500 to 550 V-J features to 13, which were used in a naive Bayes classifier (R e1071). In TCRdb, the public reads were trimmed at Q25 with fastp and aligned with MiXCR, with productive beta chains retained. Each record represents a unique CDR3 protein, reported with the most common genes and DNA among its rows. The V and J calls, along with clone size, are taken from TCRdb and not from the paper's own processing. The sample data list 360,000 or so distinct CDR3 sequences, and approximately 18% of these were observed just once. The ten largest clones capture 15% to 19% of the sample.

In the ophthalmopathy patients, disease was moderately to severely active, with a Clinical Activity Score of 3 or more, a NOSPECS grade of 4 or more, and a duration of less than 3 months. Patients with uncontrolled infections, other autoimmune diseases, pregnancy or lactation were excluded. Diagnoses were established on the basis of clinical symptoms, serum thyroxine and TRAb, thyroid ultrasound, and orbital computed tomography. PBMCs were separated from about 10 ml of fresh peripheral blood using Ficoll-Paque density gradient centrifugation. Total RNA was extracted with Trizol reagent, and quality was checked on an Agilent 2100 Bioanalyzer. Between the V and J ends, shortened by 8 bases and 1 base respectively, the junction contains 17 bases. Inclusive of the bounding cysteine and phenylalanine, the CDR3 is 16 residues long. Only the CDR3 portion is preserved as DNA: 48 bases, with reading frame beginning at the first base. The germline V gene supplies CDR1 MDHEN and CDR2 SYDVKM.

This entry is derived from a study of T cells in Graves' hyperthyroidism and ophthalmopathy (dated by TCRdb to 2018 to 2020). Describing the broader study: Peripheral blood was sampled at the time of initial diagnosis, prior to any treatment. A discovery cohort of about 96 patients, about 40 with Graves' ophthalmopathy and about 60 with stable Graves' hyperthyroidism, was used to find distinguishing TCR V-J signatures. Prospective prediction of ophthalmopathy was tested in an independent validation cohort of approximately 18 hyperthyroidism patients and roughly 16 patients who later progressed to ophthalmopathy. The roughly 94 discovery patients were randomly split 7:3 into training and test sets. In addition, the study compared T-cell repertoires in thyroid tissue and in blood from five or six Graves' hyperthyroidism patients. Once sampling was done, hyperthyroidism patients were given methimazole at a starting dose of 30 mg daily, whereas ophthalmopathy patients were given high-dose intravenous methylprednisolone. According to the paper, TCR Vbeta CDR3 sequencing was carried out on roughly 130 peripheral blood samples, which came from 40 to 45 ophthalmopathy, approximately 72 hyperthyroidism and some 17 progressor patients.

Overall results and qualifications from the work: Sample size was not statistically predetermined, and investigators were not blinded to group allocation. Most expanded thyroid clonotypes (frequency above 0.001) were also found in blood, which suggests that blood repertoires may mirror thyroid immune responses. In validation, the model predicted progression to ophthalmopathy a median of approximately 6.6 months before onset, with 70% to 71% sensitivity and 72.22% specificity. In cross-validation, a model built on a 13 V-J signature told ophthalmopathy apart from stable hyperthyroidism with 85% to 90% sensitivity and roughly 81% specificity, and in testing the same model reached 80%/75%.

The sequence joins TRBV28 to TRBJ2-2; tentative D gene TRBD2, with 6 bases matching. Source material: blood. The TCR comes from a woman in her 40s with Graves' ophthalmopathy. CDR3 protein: CASSRAAGRNTGELFF. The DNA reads TGTGCCAGCTCCCGGGCGGCGGGACGGAACACCGGGGAGCTGTTTTTT.